This T cell receptor beta chain was observed in a study of blood T cell repertoires in COVID-19. Germline CDR1 and CDR2: LNHNV and YYDKDF (reference sequence). Trimming cost V 0 bases and J 4 bases, with 7 bases left between them. The CDR3 has 14 residues. Donors of Cohort 3 who recovered were those that had two negative PCRs, clearance, or symptom resolution. The authors' processing: Scientists estimated how many nucleated cells there were by amplifying reference gene primers. Assay used: immunoSEQ multiplex PCR; TCRdb lists only in-frame clones, some missing. V, J and clone size reflect that table, while D and trimming were determined from the DNA. The sample lists about 390,000 clones; approximately 87% were seen once.

The origin of this receptor is a woman aged 45-65 years who had recovered from COVID-19. Sequencing used PBMCs or T cells enriched from blood (not recorded which). The rearrangement links TRBV15 to TRBJ1-5; no reliable D call. CDR3 in DNA: TGTGCCACCAGCAGAGATTCGGGGAATCAGCCCCAGCATTTT. It yields the protein CATSRDSGNQPQHF.